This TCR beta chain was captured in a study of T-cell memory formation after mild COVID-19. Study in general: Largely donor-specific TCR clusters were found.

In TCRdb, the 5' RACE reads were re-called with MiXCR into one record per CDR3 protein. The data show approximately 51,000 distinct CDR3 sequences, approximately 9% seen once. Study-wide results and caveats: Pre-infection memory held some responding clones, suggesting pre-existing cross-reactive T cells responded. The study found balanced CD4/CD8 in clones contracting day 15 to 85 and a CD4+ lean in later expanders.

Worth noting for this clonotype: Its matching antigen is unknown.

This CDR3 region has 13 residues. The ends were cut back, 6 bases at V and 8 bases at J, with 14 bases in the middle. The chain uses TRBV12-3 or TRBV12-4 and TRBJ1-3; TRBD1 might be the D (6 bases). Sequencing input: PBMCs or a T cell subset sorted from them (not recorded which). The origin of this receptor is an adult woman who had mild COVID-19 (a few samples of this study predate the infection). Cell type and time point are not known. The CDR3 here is CASSTGYQDTIYF. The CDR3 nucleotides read TGTGCCAGCAGCACAGGGTATCAAGACACCATATATTTT.